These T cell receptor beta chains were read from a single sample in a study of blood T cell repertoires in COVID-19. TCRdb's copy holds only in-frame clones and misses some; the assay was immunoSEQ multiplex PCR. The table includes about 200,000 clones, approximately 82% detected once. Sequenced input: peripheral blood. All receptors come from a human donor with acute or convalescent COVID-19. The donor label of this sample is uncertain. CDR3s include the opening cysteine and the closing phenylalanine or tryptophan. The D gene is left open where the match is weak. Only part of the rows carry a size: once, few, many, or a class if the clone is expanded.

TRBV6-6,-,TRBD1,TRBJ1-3,CACMGQGVDTIYF,TGTGCCTGTATGGGACAGGGGGTGGACACCATATATTTT
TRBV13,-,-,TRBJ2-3,CASSLGLRGGSTDTQYF,TGTGCCAGCAGCTTAGGCCTAAGGGGGGGCAGCACAGATACGCAGTATTTT
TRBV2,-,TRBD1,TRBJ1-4,CASMGTGHEKLFF,TGTGCCAGCATGGGGACAGGGCATGAAAAACTGTTTTTT
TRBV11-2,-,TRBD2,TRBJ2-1,CASSRGTSLSDEQFF,TGTGCCAGCAGCCGCGGGACTAGCTTATCCGATGAGCAGTTCTTC
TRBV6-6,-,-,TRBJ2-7,CASSYGHEEQYF,TGTGCCAGCAGTTACGGACACGAGGAGCAGTACTTC
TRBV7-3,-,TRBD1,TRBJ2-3,CASSAQGTGGKDTQYF,TGTGCCAGCAGCGCGCAAGGGACAGGGGGCAAAGATACGCAGTATTTT
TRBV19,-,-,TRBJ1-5,CASTEGGQPQHF,TGTGCCAGTACTGAAGGGGGACAGCCCCAGCATTTT
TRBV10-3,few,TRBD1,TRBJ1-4,CAISPQGATNEKLFF,TGTGCCATCAGTCCTCAGGGGGCTACCAATGAAAAACTGTTTTTT
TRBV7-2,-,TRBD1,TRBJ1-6,CASSLIGGQANSPLHF,TGTGCCAGCAGCCTGATCGGTGGACAGGCAAATTCACCCCTCCACTTT
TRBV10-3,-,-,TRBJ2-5,CAISRGERETQYF,TGTGCCATCAGCAGGGGAGAAAGGGAGACCCAGTACTTC
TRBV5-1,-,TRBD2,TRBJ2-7,CASSLGTSGTYEQYF,TGCGCCAGCAGCTTGGGGACTAGCGGAACCTACGAGCAGTACTTC
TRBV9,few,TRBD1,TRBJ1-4,CASSARTGIGEKLFF,TGTGCCAGCAGCGCCAGGACAGGGATCGGGGAAAAACTGTTTTTT
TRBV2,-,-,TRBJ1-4,CASKKGLGEKLFF,TGTGCCAGCAAAAAGGGGTTGGGCGAAAAACTGTTTTTT
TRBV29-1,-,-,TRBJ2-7,CSCSTGAEQYF,TGCAGCTGTTCTACGGGAGCCGAGCAGTACTTC
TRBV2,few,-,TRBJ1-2,CASSDMRSYGYTF,TGTGCCAGCAGTGATATGCGCTCCTATGGCTACACCTTC
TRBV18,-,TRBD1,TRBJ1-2,CASSQGTVNYGYTF,TGTGCCAGCTCACAGGGGACAGTTAACTATGGCTACACCTTC
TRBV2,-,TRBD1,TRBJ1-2,CASRDSLIYGYTF,TGTGCCAGCCGGGACAGTTTAATCTATGGCTACACCTTC
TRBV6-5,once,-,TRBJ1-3,CASERSSGNTIYF,TGTGCCAGCGAGAGGTCCTCTGGAAACACCATATATTTT
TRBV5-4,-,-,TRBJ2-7,CASSLTGLRSPYEQYF,TGTGCCAGCAGCTTGACCGGACTGAGGAGTCCCTACGAGCAGTACTTC
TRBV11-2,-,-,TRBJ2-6,CASSSYLSGANVLTF,TGTGCCAGCAGCTCGTACTTGTCTGGGGCCAACGTCCTGACTTTC
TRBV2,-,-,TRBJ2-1,CASSETGLGGNEQFF,TGTGCCAGCAGTGAAACGGGTCTAGGGGGCAATGAGCAGTTCTTC
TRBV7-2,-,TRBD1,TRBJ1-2,CASESDRVYGYTF,TGTGCCAGCGAAAGTGACAGGGTGTATGGCTACACCTTC
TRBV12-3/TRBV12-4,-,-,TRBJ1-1,CASSLAVNTEAFF,TGTGCCAGCAGTTTGGCGGTGAACACTGAAGCTTTCTTT
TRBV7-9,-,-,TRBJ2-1,CASSLVWGPGSEQFF,TGTGCCAGCAGCTTAGTTTGGGGGCCGGGCAGTGAGCAGTTCTTC
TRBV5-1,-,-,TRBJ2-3,CASSLDPVPTDTQYF,TGCGCCAGCAGCTTGGATCCAGTCCCCACAGATACGCAGTATTTT
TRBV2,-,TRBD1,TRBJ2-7,CASSEVQGVGEQYF,TGTGCCAGCAGTGAAGTGCAGGGGGTAGGCGAGCAGTACTTC
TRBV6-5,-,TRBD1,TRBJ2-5,CASSSLDRAETQYF,TGTGCCAGCAGTTCCTTGGACAGGGCAGAGACCCAGTACTTC
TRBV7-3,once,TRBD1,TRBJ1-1,CASSSPGGGEAFF,TGTGCCAGCAGCTCGCCAGGGGGCGGCGAAGCTTTCTTT
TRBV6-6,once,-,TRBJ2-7,CASSYSTGGEYEQYF,TGTGCCAGCAGTTACTCGACGGGGGGCGAGTACGAGCAGTACTTC
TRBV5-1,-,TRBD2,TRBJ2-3,CASSRIAGGRADTQYF,TGCGCCAGCAGTCGAATAGCGGGAGGGCGCGCAGATACGCAGTATTTT
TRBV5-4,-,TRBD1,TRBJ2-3,CASSGKYRGPSTDTQYF,TGTGCCAGCAGCGGCAAATACAGGGGCCCTAGCACAGATACGCAGTATTTT
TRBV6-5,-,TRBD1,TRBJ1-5,CASRGTANQPQHF,TGTGCCAGCAGAGGGACAGCCAATCAGCCCCAGCATTTT
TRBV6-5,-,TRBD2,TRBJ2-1,CATRTSGGYNEQFF,TGTGCCACTCGGACTAGCGGGGGTTACAATGAGCAGTTCTTC
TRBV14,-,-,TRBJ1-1,CASSFPRVHTEAFF,TGTGCCAGCAGCTTCCCGAGGGTCCACACTGAAGCTTTCTTT
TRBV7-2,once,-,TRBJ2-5,CASSLNRETQYF,TGTGCCAGCAGCTTAAATAGAGAGACCCAGTACTTC
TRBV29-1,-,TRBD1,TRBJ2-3,CSVAAGGYDTQYF,TGCAGCGTTGCGGCAGGGGGCTATGATACGCAGTATTTT
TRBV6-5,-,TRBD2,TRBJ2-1,CASTESGRAHNEQFF,TGTGCCAGCACCGAGAGCGGGAGGGCGCACAATGAGCAGTTCTTC
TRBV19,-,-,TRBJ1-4,CASSAQGGPNEKLFF,TGTGCCAGTAGTGCCCAAGGGGGACCTAATGAAAAACTGTTTTTT
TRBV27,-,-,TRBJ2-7,CASKTSRSSYEQYF,TGTGCCAGCAAAACTAGCCGGAGCTCCTACGAGCAGTACTTC
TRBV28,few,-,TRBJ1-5,CASSLGETGRNQPQHF,TGTGCCAGCAGTTTAGGCGAAACAGGGCGCAATCAGCCCCAGCATTTT
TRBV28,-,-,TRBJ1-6,CASSTSRGFNPPLHF,TGTGCCAGCAGCACCTCCCGGGGTTTCAATCCACCCCTCCACTTT
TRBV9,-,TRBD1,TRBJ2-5,CASSLQGQGAFETQYF,TGTGCCAGCAGCCTCCAGGGACAGGGGGCGTTCGAGACCCAGTACTTC
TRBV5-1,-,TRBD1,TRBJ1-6,CASSLVTGGSSPLHF,TGCGCCAGCAGCTTGGTTACAGGGGGAAGCTCACCCCTCCACTTT
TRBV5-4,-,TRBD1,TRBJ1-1,CASSFGQGNTEAFF,TGTGCCAGCAGCTTCGGACAGGGGAACACTGAAGCTTTCTTT